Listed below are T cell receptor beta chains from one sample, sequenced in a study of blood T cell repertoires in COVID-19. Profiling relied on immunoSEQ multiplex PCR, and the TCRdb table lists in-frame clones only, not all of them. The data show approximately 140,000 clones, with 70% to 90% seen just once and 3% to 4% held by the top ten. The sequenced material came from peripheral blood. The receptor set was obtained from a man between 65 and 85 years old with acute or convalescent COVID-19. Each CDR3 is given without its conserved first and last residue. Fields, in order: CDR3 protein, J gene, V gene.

CDR3: ASRLRGGLTDTQY; J: TRBJ2-3; V: TRBV28
CDR3: ASSAIAGGLRGTQY; J: TRBJ2-5; V: TRBV3-1/TRBV3-2
CDR3: ASSPKGQPNSYNEQF; J: TRBJ2-1; V: TRBV18
CDR3: ASTPDTLYGYT; J: TRBJ1-2; V: TRBV12-3/TRBV12-4
CDR3: ASSRDHSNQPQH; J: TRBJ1-5; V: TRBV28
CDR3: ASSPSLGEKLF; J: TRBJ1-4; V: TRBV18
CDR3: ASSVASEGNEQF; J: TRBJ2-1; V: TRBV9
CDR3: ASSLDRVGQPQH; J: TRBJ1-5; V: TRBV6-5
CDR3: ASSLVTVSSYEQY; J: TRBJ2-7; V: TRBV5-5
CDR3: ASSTRADNSPLH; J: TRBJ1-6; V: TRBV19
CDR3: SIQGLAINEQF; J: TRBJ2-1; V: TRBV29-1
CDR3: ASLAGSGGRGSYEQY; J: TRBJ2-7; V: TRBV28
CDR3: SVVPSSYEQY; J: TRBJ2-7; V: TRBV29-1
CDR3: ASTETGVYEQY; J: TRBJ2-7; V: TRBV7-9
CDR3: ASSPGLAEETQY; J: TRBJ2-5; V: TRBV11-3
CDR3: ASSRESLISGQGAGYT; J: TRBJ1-2; V: TRBV14
CDR3: ATSRGQGVNTGELF; J: TRBJ2-2; V: TRBV15
CDR3: ASQGQGTSEKLF; J: TRBJ1-4; V: TRBV6-5
CDR3: ASRGRSLLGHEQY; J: TRBJ2-7; V: TRBV28
CDR3: ASSTPGGTDTQY; J: TRBJ2-3; V: TRBV28
CDR3: ASSEMGQRVGYT; J: TRBJ1-2; V: TRBV6-1
CDR3: ASLTGASNTGELF; J: TRBJ2-2; V: TRBV7-8
CDR3: ASSSDGATNEKLF; J: TRBJ1-4; V: TRBV28
CDR3: ASSPTGAKNIQY; J: TRBJ2-4; V: TRBV28
CDR3: ASSHLPGQGMNTEAF; J: TRBJ1-1; V: TRBV7-3
CDR3: ASSSNPSGVTDTQY; J: TRBJ2-3; V: TRBV7-2
CDR3: ASSLAGVIDTQY; J: TRBJ2-3; V: TRBV7-2
CDR3: ASSLSSKAGYEQY; J: TRBJ2-7; V: TRBV7-2
CDR3: ASSPARGNTEAF; J: TRBJ1-1; V: TRBV18
CDR3: ASSPTFPRGTGGIGYT; J: TRBJ1-2; V: TRBV18
CDR3: ASSDSSGLSYNEQF; J: TRBJ2-1; V: TRBV6-4
CDR3: AISESQDQETQY; J: TRBJ2-5; V: TRBV10-3
CDR3: ASSDAGGSYEQY; J: TRBJ2-7; V: TRBV10-1
CDR3: ASSLASGRFEQY; J: TRBJ2-7; V: TRBV7-2
CDR3: ASSFVMGDFDEQF; J: TRBJ2-1; V: TRBV28
CDR3: ASSQDSKGSYYGYT; J: TRBJ1-2; V: TRBV23-1
CDR3: ASSLRQGRDQPQH; J: TRBJ1-5; V: TRBV28
CDR3: ASSLVLGLAGGTDTQY; J: TRBJ2-3; V: TRBV5-1
CDR3: ASSLTGALGEQF; J: TRBJ2-1; V: TRBV5-1
CDR3: ATSRVQREIEQF; J: TRBJ2-1; V: TRBV15
CDR3: ASSSAGRGSNQPQH; J: TRBJ1-5; V: TRBV6-2/TRBV6-3
CDR3: SVESAEGQPQH; J: TRBJ1-5; V: TRBV29-1
CDR3: ASSLNQRGHNEQF; J: TRBJ2-1; V: TRBV5-6
CDR3: ASSVEEGDRGYT; J: TRBJ1-2; V: TRBV9
CDR3: ASSSGRTQPQH; J: TRBJ1-5; V: TRBV27